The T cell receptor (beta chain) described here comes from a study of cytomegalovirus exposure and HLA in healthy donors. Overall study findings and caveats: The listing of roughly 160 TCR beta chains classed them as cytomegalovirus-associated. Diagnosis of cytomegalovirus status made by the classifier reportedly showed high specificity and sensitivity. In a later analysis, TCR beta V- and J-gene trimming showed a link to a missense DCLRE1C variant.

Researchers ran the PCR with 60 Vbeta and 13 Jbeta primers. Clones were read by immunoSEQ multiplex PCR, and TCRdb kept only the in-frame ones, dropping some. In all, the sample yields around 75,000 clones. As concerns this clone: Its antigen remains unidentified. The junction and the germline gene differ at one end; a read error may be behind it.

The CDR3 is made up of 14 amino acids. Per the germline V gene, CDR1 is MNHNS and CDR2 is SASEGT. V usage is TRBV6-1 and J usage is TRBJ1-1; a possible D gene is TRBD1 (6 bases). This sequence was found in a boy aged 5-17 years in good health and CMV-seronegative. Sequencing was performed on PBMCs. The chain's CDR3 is CASREDRTNTEAFF. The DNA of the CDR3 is TGTGCCAGCAGAGAAGACAGGACGAACACTGAAGCTTTCTTT.